The 30 T cell receptor beta chains below were found in one sample sequenced in a study of T cell responses to AZD1222 COVID-19 vaccine. TCRdb's table, derived via immunoSEQ multiplex PCR, lists solely in-frame clones and lacks some. The data hold some 160,000 clones, with roughly 90% observed a single time. The specimen comprised peripheral blood, sampled on day 0 of AZD1222 vaccination. These receptor sequences come from an adult in good health.

The chain carries TRBV30 and TRBJ2-1; D uncertain. Trimming took off 3 bases at V and 2 bases at J, with 11 bases between the two ends. Germline CDR1 reads GTSNPN; CDR2 reads SVGIG (reference sequence). The CDR3 runs to 14 residues. CDR3: CAWSVKSTYNEQFF. The CDR3 DNA reads TGTGCCTGGAGCGTGAAATCGACCTACAATGAGCAGTTCTTC. Variable domain in full (rest from reference TRBV30 and TRBJ2-1): SQTIHQWPATLVQPVGSPLSLECTVEGTSNPNLYWYRQAAGRGLQLLFYSVGIGQISSEVPQNLSASRPQDRQFILSSKKLLLSDSGFYLCAWSVKSTYNEQFFGPGTRLTVL.

The chain uses TRBV19 and TRBJ1-1; tentative D call: TRBD1 (6 bases). This CDR3 has 14 amino acids. The germline gives CDR1 LNHDA, CDR2 SQIVND (reference sequence). The V and J ends lost 4 bases and 1 base respectively, with 10 bases between them. CDR3 region: CASSTPQGNTEAFF. The CDR3 region has the DNA TGTGCCAGTAGTACCCCACAGGGGAACACTGAAGCTTTCTTT.

The chain carries TRBV9 and TRBJ2-2, with D perhaps matching TRBD2 (6 bases). CDR1 and CDR2 from the germline V gene are SGDLS and YYNGEE. This CDR3 region has 17 residues. V was shortened by 0 bases and J by 2 bases, with 14 bases between the two germline ends. Here the CDR3 DNA reads TGTGCCAGCAGCGTAGCTACCCGAGGGACTAACACCGGGGAGCTGTTTTTT. Its protein is CASSVATRGTNTGELFF.

V gene TRBV28 combines with J gene TRBJ1-2; 8 bases are shared with TRBD1. The trim removed 2 bases at V and 2 bases at J, leaving 13 bases unmatched. Germline V lookup: CDR1 MDHEN, CDR2 SYDVKM. The length of the CDR3 is 18 residues. The CDR3 sequence is CASSLVSLTGADNYGYTF. The CDR3 DNA reads TGTGCCAGCAGTTTAGTCTCCCTGACAGGGGCCGACAACTATGGCTACACCTTC.

Of note for this clone: This sample includes further DNA sequences coding for the same CDR3. The DNA for the CDR3 is TGTGCCAGCAGCCGGGGACAGGCCTACGAGCAGTACTTC. It encodes CASSRGQAYEQYF. The V and J genes are TRBV5-4 and TRBJ2-7; 8 nucleotides agree with TRBD1. The CDR3 totals 13 residues. Trimming removed 4 bases from V and 2 bases from J; junction bases left unmatched: 2. CDR1 is SGHNT and CDR2 is YYREEE in the germline V gene (reference sequence).

This clone was recorded once. This chain connects TRBV30 to TRBJ1-2; D is undetermined. The germline V gene encodes CDR1 GTSNPN and CDR2 SVGIG (reference sequence). CDR3 length equals 11 residues. V was shortened by 2 bases and J by 8 bases, with 9 bases between the two germline ends. CDR3 amino acids: CAWSPGLGYTF. The DNA for the CDR3 is TGTGCCTGGAGTCCCGGGCTCGGCTACACCTTC.

V is TRBV4-2 and J is TRBJ1-4; TRBD1 agrees at 7 bases. CDR1 and CDR2 from the germline V gene are LGHNA and YNFKEQ. This CDR3 has 14 amino acids. V was clipped by 5 bases and J by 8 bases; unmatched bases: 8. CDR3 in DNA: TGTGCCAGCAGCTACGGGACAGAGAACGAAAAACTGTTTTTT. Its protein product is CASSYGTENEKLFF.

This clone has just one count. The chain recombines TRBV28 with TRBJ1-1; no firm D call. V was trimmed by 3 bases and J by 1 base, leaving 3 bases between them. This CDR3 contains 12 residues. Germline lookup yields CDR1 MDHEN and CDR2 SYDVKM. CDR3 sequence: CASSFWNTEAFF. The CDR3 coding sequence is TGTGCCAGCAGTTTTTGGAACACTGAAGCTTTCTTT.

The CDR3 loop reads CATSVQGSGYGYTF. In nucleotides, the CDR3 is TGTGCCACCAGCGTTCAGGGATCGGGCTATGGCTACACCTTC. V is TRBV15 and J is TRBJ1-2; possibly TRBD1 for D (5 bases). Trimming took off 5 bases at V and 4 bases at J, with 14 bases between the two ends. This CDR3 has 14 residues. The germline V gene has CDR1 LNHNV and CDR2 YYDKDF (reference sequence).

V and J are TRBV6-5 and TRBJ1-3; unclear D gene. CDR1 is MNHEY and CDR2 is SVGAGI in the germline V gene. With 7 bases removed from V and 2 bases from J, the gap between germline ends came to 12 bases. The CDR3 is 14 amino acids. CDR3: CASKRVEAGNTIYF. The CDR3 DNA reads as TGTGCCAGCAAGAGGGTCGAGGCTGGAAACACCATATATTTT.

The chain couples TRBV28 to TRBJ2-7; 13 bases line up with TRBD2. Germline V gives CDR1 MDHEN, CDR2 SYDVKM. The ends lost 6 bases at V and 3 bases at J; junction bases unmatched: 2. The CDR3 runs to 14 residues. This chain's CDR3 is CASSGLAGVYEQYF. CDR3 DNA sequence: TGTGCCAGCAGCGGACTAGCGGGAGTCTACGAGCAGTACTTC.

This clone rates as medium-sized. The chain links TRBV10-3 to TRBJ1-2, with a tentative D call TRBD1 (5 bases). CDR1 is ENHRY, CDR2 SYGVKD, per germline. There are 11 residues in the CDR3. Trimming took 11 bases from V and 4 from J, leaving 11 bases between them. CDR3 sequence (DNA): TGTGCCGTCCGGGACTCCTATGGCTACACCTTC. Translation: CAVRDSYGYTF.

The CDR3, as DNA: TGCAGCGTACGGGGACTAGCAGGAGGAGTAGGGGACATTCAGTACTTC. This encodes CSVRGLAGGVGDIQYF. This chain links TRBV29-1 with TRBJ2-4; 9 bases match TRBD2. Germline V gene sequence: CDR1 SQVTM, CDR2 ANQGSEA. V shed 6 bases and J 8 bases; nucleotides not matched to a gene: 17. The CDR3 consists of 16 residues.

This chain links TRBV7-9 with TRBJ1-4; D gene unclear. This CDR3 has 15 residues. V lost 5 bases to trimming and J lost 4 bases, with 14 bases between them. The germline CDR1 and CDR2 sequences are SEHNR and FQNEAQ (reference sequence). The CDR3 loop reads CASSQDRRINEKLFF. In nucleotides, the CDR3 is TGTGCCAGCAGCCAGGACCGTAGAATTAATGAAAAACTGTTTTTT. The full variable domain, with the rest looked up from reference TRBV7-9 and TRBJ1-4, is DTGVSQNPRHKITKRGQNVTFRCDPISEHNRLYWYRQTLGQGPEFLTYFQNEAQLEKSRLLSDRFSAERPKGSFSTLEIQRTEQGDSAMYLCASSQDRRINEKLFFGSGTQLSVL.

V and J are TRBV28 and TRBJ2-5; 7 bases align to TRBD1. The CDR3 contains 15 residues. V shed 5 bases, J shed 5 bases, and the junction held 11 bases outside the gene matches. Germline CDR1 is MDHEN and CDR2 is SYDVKM. CDR3 protein: CASSIRQGEVETQYF. In nucleotides, the CDR3 is TGTGCCAGCAGTATAAGACAGGGTGAAGTGGAGACCCAGTACTTC. The variable domain in full, completed from reference TRBV28 and TRBJ2-5, reads DVKVTQSSRYLVKRTGEKVFLECVQDMDHENMFWYRQDPGLGLRLIYFSYDVKMKEKGDIPEGYSVSREKKERFSLILESASTNQTSMYLCASSIRQGEVETQYFGPGTRLLVL.

The chain links TRBV11-2 to TRBJ2-7, with 14 bases lining up with TRBD2. The ends lost 3 bases at V and 2 bases at J; junction bases unmatched: 6. CDR3 length: 17 residues. Germline CDR1 SGHAT, CDR2 FQNNGV. Here the CDR3 reads CASSFSGTSGSTYEQYF. The CDR3 region has the DNA TGTGCCAGCAGCTTCTCCGGGACTAGCGGGAGTACCTACGAGCAGTACTTC.

The rearrangement uses TRBV7-8 and TRBJ2-7; D ambiguous. Per the germline V gene, CDR1 is SGHVS and CDR2 is FQNEAQ. The length of the CDR3 is 11 residues. V lost 5 bases and J lost 3, with 5 bases in between. The CDR3 reads CASSPGYEQYF. CDR3 bases: TGTGCCAGCAGCCCCGGCTACGAGCAGTACTTC.

In DNA form, the CDR3 reads TGTGCCAGCAGTTTTCGAGGGGGCACTGAAGCTTTCTTT. Its translation is CASSFRGGTEAFF. The rearrangement links TRBV28 to TRBJ1-1, with a possible D match to TRBD1 (6 bases). Between the trimmed V and J ends, which lost 3 bases and 4 bases, there was a span of 9 bases. The germline V gene has CDR1 MDHEN and CDR2 SYDVKM. The CDR3 length is 13 residues. Drawing the rest from reference TRBV28 and TRBJ1-1, the complete variable domain is DVKVTQSSRYLVKRTGEKVFLECVQDMDHENMFWYRQDPGLGLRLIYFSYDVKMKEKGDIPEGYSVSREKKERFSLILESASTNQTSMYLCASSFRGGTEAFFGQGTRLTVV.

The rearrangement joins TRBV7-3 to TRBJ2-1, with 8 nucleotides matching TRBD1. The length of the CDR3 is 14 residues. The germline V gene has CDR1 SGHTA and CDR2 FQGTGA. After removal of 8 bases from V and 5 bases from J, the junction contained 8 bases not matched to a gene. The CDR3 sequence: CASQPGQENNEQFF. CDR3 coding DNA: TGTGCCAGCCAGCCGGGACAGGAGAACAATGAGCAGTTCTTC.

V gene TRBV5-6 combines with J gene TRBJ2-7; no definite D call. Germline V gives CDR1 SGHDT, CDR2 YYEEEE. This CDR3 has 17 amino acids. Trimming stripped 4 bases from V and 0 bases from J, with 20 bases between. The DNA for the CDR3 is TGTGCCAGCAGCCATTTCGACCGAACCGATAGCTCCTACGAGCAGTACTTC. Translated, it gives CASSHFDRTDSSYEQYF.

V usage is TRBV30 and J usage is TRBJ1-5; 9 nucleotides agree with TRBD1. The CDR3 loop spans 16 amino acids. Per germline, CDR1 GTSNPN and CDR2 SVGIG (reference sequence). The V gene end was trimmed by 5 bases and the J gene end by 4 bases; junction bases not matched to a gene: 12. CDR3: CAWQPGQGGWNQPQHF. The CDR3, as DNA: TGTGCCTGGCAACCGGGACAGGGAGGTTGGAATCAGCCCCAGCATTTT.

V and J are TRBV4-2 and TRBJ1-1; TRBD1 might be the D (5 bases). Trimming took off 1 base at V and 3 bases at J, with 6 bases between the two ends. This CDR3 is 13 amino acids long. Germline V gene sequence: CDR1 LGHNA, CDR2 YNFKEQ. In DNA form, the CDR3 reads TGTGCCAGCAGCCAAGTGGGGGACACTGAAGCTTTCTTT. This sequence encodes CASSQVGDTEAFF.

This chain links TRBV5-4 with TRBJ2-1; D gene uncertain. CDR3 size: 14 residues. CDR1 and CDR2 (germline): SGHNT, YYREEE (reference sequence). Trimming left V 4 bases short and J 3 bases short, with 11 bases between. CDR3 bases: TGTGCCAGCAGCCCCGCGACCCACTACAATGAGCAGTTCTTC. Translated, it gives CASSPATHYNEQFF.

This clone was observed once. This rearrangement joins TRBV6-5 to TRBJ1-3, with D possibly matching TRBD1 (6 bases). CDR3 size: 15 residues. Germline V CDR1 and CDR2: MNHEY, SVGAGI. Trimming took 8 bases from V and 2 from J, leaving 16 bases between them. CDR3 loop: CASEYRATAGNTIYF. CDR3 DNA sequence: TGTGCCAGCGAGTACAGGGCGACGGCTGGAAACACCATATATTTT.

The rearrangement joins TRBV7-8 to TRBJ2-5; 7 bases are shared with TRBD1. CDR1 and CDR2 (germline): SGHVS, FQNEAQ. V shed 3 bases and J 4 bases; nucleotides not matched to a gene: 8. The CDR3 contains 15 residues. The CDR3 coding sequence is TGTGCCAGCAGCTTGAACAGGGGTTCGATAGAGACCCAGTACTTC. Translation gives CASSLNRGSIETQYF.

The chain uses TRBV27 and TRBJ1-6; D call uncertain. The V gene lost 11 bases and the J gene lost 0 bases, with 11 bases spanning the gap. The CDR3 covers 14 residues. Per the germline V gene, CDR1 is MNHEY and CDR2 is SMNVEV (reference sequence). The DNA of the CDR3 is TGTGCCGCCCTACAGAGCTCCTATAATTCACCCCTCCACTTT. It translates to CAALQSSYNSPLHF.

The genes are TRBV7-6 and TRBJ1-3; D gene ambiguous. The CDR3 is 17 residues long. Trimming removed 1 base from V and 0 bases from J, with 13 bases in between. Germline CDR1 and CDR2: SGHVS and FNYEAQ. Here the CDR3 DNA reads TGTGCCAGCAGCTTAGGGGTCGACACCTCCTCTGGAAACACCATATATTTT. As protein: CASSLGVDTSSGNTIYF. Combining the CDR3 with reference TRBV7-6 and TRBJ1-3 gives the whole variable domain GAGVSQSPRYKVTKRGQDVALRCDPISGHVSLYWYRQALGQGPEFLTYFNYEAQQDKSGLPNDRFSAERPEGSISTLTIQRTEQRDSAMYRCASSLGVDTSSGNTIYFGEGSWLTVV.

The rearrangement joins TRBV18 to TRBJ1-5; a possible D gene is TRBD1 (5 bases). The CDR3 extends over 15 amino acids. V shed 4 bases and J shed 5 bases, with 15 bases lying between them. Looked up from germline, CDR1 is KGHSH and CDR2 is LQKENI. The CDR3 DNA is TGTGCCAGCTCACAAGTGGGACTATCGGATCAGCCCCAGCATTTT. Its protein is CASSQVGLSDQPQHF.

This clone appeared once. The V call is TRBV7-9, the J call TRBJ1-3; possibly TRBD1 for D (6 bases). In germline, CDR1 is SEHNR, CDR2 FQNEAQ (reference sequence). The CDR3 sequence is 15 residues long. V was shortened by 4 bases and J by 2 bases, with 12 bases between the two germline ends. In DNA, the CDR3 is TGTGCCAGCAGCTCGACCCGGGGGCCTGGAAACACCATATATTTT. Translated, it gives CASSSTRGPGNTIYF.

The V call is TRBV15, the J call TRBJ2-7; TRBD1 agrees at 7 bases. Germline V gene data show CDR1 as LNHNV and CDR2 as YYDKDF (reference sequence). With 2 bases clipped from V and 12 bases from J, the junction kept 16 bases outside the gene matches. CDR3 length: 15 amino acids. The CDR3: CATSRLDQAGGQLYF. The DNA for the CDR3 is TGTGCCACCAGCAGACTTGACCAGGCAGGGGGACAATTGTACTTC.